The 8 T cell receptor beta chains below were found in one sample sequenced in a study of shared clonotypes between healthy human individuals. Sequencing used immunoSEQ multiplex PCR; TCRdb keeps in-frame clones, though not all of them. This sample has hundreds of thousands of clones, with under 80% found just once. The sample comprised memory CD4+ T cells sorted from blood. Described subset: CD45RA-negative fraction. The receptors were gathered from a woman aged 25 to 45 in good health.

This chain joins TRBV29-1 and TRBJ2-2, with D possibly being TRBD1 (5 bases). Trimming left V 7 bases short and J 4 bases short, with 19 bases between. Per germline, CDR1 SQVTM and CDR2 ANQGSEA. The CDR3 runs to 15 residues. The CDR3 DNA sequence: TGCAGCGCAGGGAATGGGAATTCGGTCACCGGGGAGCTGTTTTTT. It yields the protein CSAGNGNSVTGELFF.

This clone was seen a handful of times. The CDR3 DNA reads as TGCGCCAGCAGCTTGGTGGAGGGGGCGCCAGGCTACACCTTC. This translates into CASSLVEGAPGYTF. The chain links TRBV5-1 to TRBJ1-2; TRBD1 matches 7 bases. From germline, CDR1 is SGHRS and CDR2 YFSETQ. The ends lost 0 bases at V and 8 bases at J; junction bases unmatched: 7. This CDR3 has 14 residues.

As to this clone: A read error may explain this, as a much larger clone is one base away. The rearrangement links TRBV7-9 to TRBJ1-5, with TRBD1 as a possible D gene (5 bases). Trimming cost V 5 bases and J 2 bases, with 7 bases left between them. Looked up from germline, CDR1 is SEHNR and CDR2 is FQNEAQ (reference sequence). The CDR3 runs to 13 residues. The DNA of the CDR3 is TGTGCCAGCAGCGGGACGGGCAATCAGCCCCAGCATTTT. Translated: CASSGTGNQPQHF.

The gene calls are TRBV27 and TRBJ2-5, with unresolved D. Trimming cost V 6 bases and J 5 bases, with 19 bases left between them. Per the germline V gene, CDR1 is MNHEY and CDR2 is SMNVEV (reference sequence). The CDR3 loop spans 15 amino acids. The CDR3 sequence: CASSPLGQSHETQYF. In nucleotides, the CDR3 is TGTGCCAGCAGCCCCCTAGGGCAGAGCCATGAGACCCAGTACTTC.

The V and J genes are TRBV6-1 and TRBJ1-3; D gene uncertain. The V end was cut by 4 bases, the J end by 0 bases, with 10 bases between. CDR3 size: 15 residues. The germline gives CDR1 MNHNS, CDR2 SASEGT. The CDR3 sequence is CASSAAELSGNTIYF. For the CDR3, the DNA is TGTGCCAGCAGTGCGGCAGAACTCTCTGGAAACACCATATATTTT.

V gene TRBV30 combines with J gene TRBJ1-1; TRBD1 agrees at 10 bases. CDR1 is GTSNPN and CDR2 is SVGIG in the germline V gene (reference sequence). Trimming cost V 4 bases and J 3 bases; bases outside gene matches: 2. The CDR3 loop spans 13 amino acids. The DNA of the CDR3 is TGTGCCTGGATGGGGACAGGGGACACTGAAGCTTTCTTT. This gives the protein CAWMGTGDTEAFF.

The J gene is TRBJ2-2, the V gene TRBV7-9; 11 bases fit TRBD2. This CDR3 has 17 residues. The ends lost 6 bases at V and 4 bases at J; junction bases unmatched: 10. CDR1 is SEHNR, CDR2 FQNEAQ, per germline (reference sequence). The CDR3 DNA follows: TGTGCCAGCAGTGGGCTAGCGGGAGGTCGCGTCACCGGGGAGCTGTTTTTT. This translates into CASSGLAGGRVTGELFF.

The CDR3 region is CASSPRLDTEAFF. CDR3 sequence (DNA): TGTGCCAGCAGCCCTCGACTGGACACTGAAGCTTTCTTT. V and J are TRBV11-1 and TRBJ1-1; D call uncertain. The CDR3 consists of 13 residues. Germline CDR1 and CDR2: SGHAT and FQDESV (reference sequence). Trimming removed 5 bases at V and 3 bases at J, with 10 bases between.